This T cell receptor beta chain was documented in a study of T-cell memory formation after mild COVID-19. Across the whole study: Largely, the TCR clusters proved donor specific.

TCRdb reprocessed the 5' RACE reads via MiXCR and lists one record per CDR3 protein. Here the sample spans 500,000 to 650,000 distinct CDR3 sequences, roughly a fifth being singletons. Broader study findings: Clones that contracted from day 15 to 85 had balanced CD4/CD8; later expanders were CD4+ biased.

This clonotype was recorded a few times. Its antigen is currently unknown. The TCR sequence derives from an adult woman who had mild COVID-19 (a few samples of this study predate the infection). Cell type and time point are not known. Sequencing was done on a sample of PBMCs or a T cell subset sorted from them (not recorded which).

The CDR3 protein is CASSASMQGVYEQYF. In DNA, the CDR3 is TGTGCCAGCAGTGCCTCGATGCAGGGAGTCTACGAGCAGTACTTC. V usage is TRBV6-1 and J usage is TRBJ2-7, with D perhaps assigned TRBD1 or TRBD2 (5 bases each). Per the germline V gene, CDR1 is MNHNS and CDR2 is SASEGT. V lost 4 bases and J lost 3, with 16 bases in between. The CDR3 is 15 amino acids.